This entry features one T cell receptor (beta chain) sequence. Its specificity is not known. The data belong to a study of T cells in localized non-small cell lung cancer. The study, taken as a whole, reports: Among blood samples, higher T cell density accompanied longer overall survival. Paired adjacent lung recovered a median roughly 56 of the top 100 tumor clones. Because only a single region of the tumor was sequenced, heterogeneity remains possible. Uninvolved adjacent lung showed higher T cell clonality than tumor.

Some clones are missing from TCRdb's copy, which holds only in-frame ones; the method was immunoSEQ multiplex PCR. This table has roughly 30,000 clones, roughly 80% appearing once. Here the sequenced sample was peripheral blood mononuclear cells, taken before any cancer treatment. This TCR was sampled from a man between 40 and 75 years old with stage III lung adenocarcinoma.

This CDR3 is CAWNAKGRYGQPQHF. The CDR3, as DNA: TGTGCCTGGAATGCGAAGGGGCGATATGGGCAGCCCCAGCATTTT. This chain joins TRBV30 and TRBJ1-5; D may be TRBD1 (5 bases). Germline CDR1 GTSNPN, CDR2 SVGIG (reference sequence). V was pared by 4 bases and J by 7 bases, with 20 bases between. This CDR3 contains 15 residues. The complete variable domain, with remaining parts taken from reference TRBV30 and TRBJ1-5, reads SQTIHQWPATLVQPVGSPLSLECTVEGTSNPNLYWYRQAAGRGLQLLFYSVGIGQISSEVPQNLSASRPQDRQFILSSKKLLLSDSGFYLCAWNAKGRYGQPQHFGDGTRLSIL.